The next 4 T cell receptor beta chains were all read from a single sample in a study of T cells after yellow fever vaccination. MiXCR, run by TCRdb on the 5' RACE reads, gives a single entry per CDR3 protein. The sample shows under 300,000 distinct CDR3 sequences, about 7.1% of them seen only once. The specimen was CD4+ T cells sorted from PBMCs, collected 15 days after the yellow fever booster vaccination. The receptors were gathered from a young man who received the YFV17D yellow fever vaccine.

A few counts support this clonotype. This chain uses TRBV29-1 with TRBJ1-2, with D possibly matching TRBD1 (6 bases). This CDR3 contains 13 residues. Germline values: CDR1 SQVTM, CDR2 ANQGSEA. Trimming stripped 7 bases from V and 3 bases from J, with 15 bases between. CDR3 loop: CSALGGGDYGYTF. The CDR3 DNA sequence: TGCAGCGCTTTAGGGGGTGGCGACTATGGCTACACCTTC.

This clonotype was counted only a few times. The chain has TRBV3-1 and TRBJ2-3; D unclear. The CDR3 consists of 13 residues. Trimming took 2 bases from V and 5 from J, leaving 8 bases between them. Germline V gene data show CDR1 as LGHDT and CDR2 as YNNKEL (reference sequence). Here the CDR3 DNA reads TGTGCCAGCAGCCAATCTCTGAAAGATACGCAGTATTTT. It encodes CASSQSLKDTQYF.

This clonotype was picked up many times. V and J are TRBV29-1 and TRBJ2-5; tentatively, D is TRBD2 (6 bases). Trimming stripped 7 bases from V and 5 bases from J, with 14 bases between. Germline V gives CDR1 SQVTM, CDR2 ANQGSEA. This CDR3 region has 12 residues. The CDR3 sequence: CSAGDGRETQYF. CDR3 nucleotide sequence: TGCAGCGCGGGGGACGGTCGGGAGACCCAGTACTTC. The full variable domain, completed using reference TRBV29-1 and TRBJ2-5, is SAVISQKPSRDICQRGTSLTIQCQVDSQVTMMFWYRQQPGQSLTLIATANQGSEATYESGFVIDKFPISRPNLTFSTLTVSNMSPEDSSIYLCSAGDGRETQYFGPGTRLLVL.

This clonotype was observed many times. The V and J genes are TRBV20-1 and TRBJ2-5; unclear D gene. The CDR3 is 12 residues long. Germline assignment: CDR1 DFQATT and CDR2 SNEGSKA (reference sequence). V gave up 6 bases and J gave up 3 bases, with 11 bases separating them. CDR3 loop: CSATGSKETQYF. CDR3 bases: TGCAGTGCGACCGGGTCCAAAGAGACCCAGTACTTC.